A selection of T cell receptor beta chains follows, all from one sample in a study of beta chain features in type 1 diabetes. The method was immunoSEQ multiplex PCR; TCRdb's version includes in-frame clones alone and lacks a portion of them. The sample yields 250,000 to 350,000 clones, roughly an eighth seen once. The sample comprised naive CD4+ T cells from blood. These receptors came from a man aged 25 to 45 with type 1 diabetes. Both conserved end residues are part of each CDR3. A D gene is named only where the DNA matches it firmly. The size field is filled for only some rows; it gives once, few, many or a size class.

clone size	D gene	V gene	J gene	CDR3 protein	CDR3 DNA
.	TRBD1	TRBV5-1	TRBJ2-5	CASGPTGTGRKTQYF	TGCGCCAGCGGGCCTACTGGGACAGGGAGGAAGACCCAGTACTTC
few	.	TRBV9	TRBJ1-5	CASSELGGNQPQHF	TGTGCCAGCAGCGAACTCGGAGGGAATCAGCCCCAGCATTTT
few	TRBD1	TRBV7-9	TRBJ1-4	CASSQGQGLEELFF	TGTGCCAGCAGCCAGGGACAGGGGTTGGAAGAACTGTTTTTT
few	TRBD2	TRBV5-1	TRBJ2-1	CASSLGTSGSQFF	TGCGCCAGCAGCTTGGGGACTAGCGGCTCGCAGTTCTTC
few	.	TRBV30	TRBJ1-1	CAWSVERGTEAFF	TGTGCCTGGAGCGTGGAGAGGGGGACTGAAGCTTTCTTT
few	TRBD1	TRBV11-2	TRBJ2-5	CASSLVTGLGETQYF	TGTGCCAGCAGCTTAGTGACAGGGCTGGGGGAGACCCAGTACTTC
.	.	TRBV14	TRBJ2-1	CASSQAHGGGSSYNEQFF	TGTGCCAGCAGCCAAGCCCATGGGGGCGGGAGCTCCTACAATGAGCAGTTCTTC
.	TRBD1	TRBV5-1	TRBJ2-1	CASSVLTGEVNEQFF	TGCGCCAGCAGCGTTCTGACAGGGGAAGTCAATGAGCAGTTCTTC
few	.	TRBV15	TRBJ1-5	CATSRDRGNQPQHF	TGTGCCACCAGCAGAGATCGCGGCAATCAGCCCCAGCATTTT
few	.	TRBV7-9	TRBJ2-7	CASSLVSGGYEEQYF	TGTGCCAGCAGCTTAGTTTCAGGAGGGTACGAAGAGCAGTACTTC
.	.	TRBV4-3	TRBJ1-2	CASSQDRGMYASYTF	TGCGCCAGCAGCCAAGACCGGGGGATGTATGCAAGCTACACCTTC
few	.	TRBV28	TRBJ2-7	CASREPLAYEQYF	TGTGCCAGCCGAGAGCCGTTGGCCTACGAGCAGTACTTC
few	.	TRBV30	TRBJ1-4	CAWSVPGTGWEKLFF	TGTGCCTGGAGTGTACCTGGCACAGGGTGGGAAAAACTGTTTTTT
few	.	TRBV9	TRBJ2-5	CASSVAGGSGETQYF	TGTGCCAGCAGCGTTGCGGGCGGCTCCGGGGAGACCCAGTACTTC
few	TRBD1	TRBV28	TRBJ1-5	CASSLLQGRSGNQPQHF	TGTGCCAGCAGTCTTCTACAGGGGCGGTCCGGCAATCAGCCCCAGCATTTT
.	TRBD1	TRBV5-4	TRBJ1-1	CASSQPGQVGTEAFF	TGTGCCAGCAGCCAGCCGGGACAGGTTGGGACTGAAGCTTTCTTT
.	.	TRBV5-4	TRBJ1-4	CASSTTGLPNEKLFF	TGTGCCAGCAGCACCACAGGGCTACCGAATGAAAAACTGTTTTTT
.	.	TRBV7-2	TRBJ2-1	CASSPYNGEQFF	TGTGCCAGCAGCCCGTATAACGGTGAGCAGTTCTTC
.	.	TRBV7-2	TRBJ1-1	CASSSSRGRGTEAFF	TGTGCCAGCAGCTCCTCCCGGGGCAGGGGCACTGAAGCTTTCTTT
few	TRBD2	TRBV5-1	TRBJ2-7	CASSFPLAGGNYEQYF	TGCGCCAGCAGCTTTCCGCTAGCGGGAGGGAACTACGAGCAGTACTTC
few	.	TRBV19	TRBJ2-5	CASSAPGLAETQYF	TGTGCCAGTAGTGCTCCCGGGCTAGCAGAGACCCAGTACTTC
.	.	TRBV6-1	TRBJ1-3	CASSERSRLSGNTIYF	TGTGCCAGCAGTGAACGCAGTCGACTCTCTGGAAACACCATATATTTT
few	.	TRBV6-5	TRBJ2-7	CASKRGYEQYF	TGTGCCAGCAAACGGGGCTACGAGCAGTACTTC
few	.	TRBV30	TRBJ2-5	CAWSLHRGFQETQYF	TGTGCCTGGAGCCTTCACCGAGGGTTCCAAGAGACCCAGTACTTC
few	.	TRBV10-3	TRBJ2-7	CAISELRGSSYEQYF	TGTGCCATCAGTGAGTTAAGGGGTTCTTCCTACGAGCAGTACTTC
.	.	TRBV5-1	TRBJ2-6	CASSGAPGGANVLTF	TGCGCCAGCAGCGGGGCCCCTGGGGGGGCCAACGTCCTGACTTTC